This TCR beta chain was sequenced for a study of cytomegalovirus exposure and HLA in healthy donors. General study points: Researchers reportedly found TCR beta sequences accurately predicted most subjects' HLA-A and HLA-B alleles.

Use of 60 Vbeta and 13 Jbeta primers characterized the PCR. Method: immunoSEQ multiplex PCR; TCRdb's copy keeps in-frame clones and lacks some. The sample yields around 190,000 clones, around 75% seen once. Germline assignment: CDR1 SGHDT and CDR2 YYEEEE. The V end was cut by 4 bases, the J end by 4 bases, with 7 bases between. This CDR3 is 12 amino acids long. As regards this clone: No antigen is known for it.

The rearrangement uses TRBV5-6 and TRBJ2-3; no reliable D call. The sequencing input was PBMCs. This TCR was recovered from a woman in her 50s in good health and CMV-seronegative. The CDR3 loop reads CASSHDSDTQYF. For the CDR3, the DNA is TGTGCCAGCAGCCACGACTCAGATACGCAGTATTTT.